This TCR beta chain was profiled in a study of glioma-infiltrating T cells after dendritic cell vaccination. Time point reported: after dendritic cell vaccination, including at tumor progression/relapse. Clones were sequenced by immunoSEQ multiplex PCR, and TCRdb holds only the in-frame ones, with some missing. This sample has roughly 88,000 clones, with 75% to 85% found just once. The germline gives CDR1 ENHRY, CDR2 SYGVKD. The J segment lost 8 bases and the V segment lost 11 bases, leaving 9 bases of the junction unmatched. This CDR3 is 12 amino acids long. The gene calls are TRBV10-3 and TRBJ1-2, with 9 nucleotides matching TRBD1. Specimen: blood, collected after dendritic cell vaccination. This TCR derives from a human donor with glioblastoma. The CDR3 sequence: CASRDRAYGYTF. The CDR3 DNA is TGTGCCTCTCGGGACAGGGCCTACGGCTACACCTTC.